The 21 T cell receptor beta chains below come from one sample, sequenced in a study of regulatory T cells in long-lasting Graves disease. Time point described: persistent/refractory GD, antithyroid drugs over 5 years with positive TRAb. Extracted RNA from PBMCs served as the source of the TCR library. Arm-PCR of CDR3 regions and iRepertoire HTBI primers were used to build TCR beta libraries. TCRdb itself ran the multiplex PCR reads through MiXCR, one entry per CDR3 protein. Of almost 350,000 distinct CDR3 sequences in the sample, around a fifth were seen once. Sequenced here: peripheral blood mononuclear cells (PBMCs), sampled when the disease was refractory, from a patient treated with antithyroid drugs. Every receptor here comes from a female donor with Graves disease.

With respect to this clonotype: A read error is possible here, since a much larger clone lies one base away. V gene TRBV28 combines with J gene TRBJ2-7; the match to TRBD1 covers 11 bases. The V and J ends lost 8 bases and 4 bases, in that order; junction bases with no gene match: 10. This CDR3 has 15 residues. Germline V gene sequence: CDR1 MDHEN, CDR2 SYDVKM. The CDR3 DNA reads as TGTGCCAGCCTTTCCCGGGACAGGGGGTTATACGAGCAGTACTTC. Translation gives CASLSRDRGLYEQYF.

This clonotype was seen a few times. The chain uses TRBV4-1 and TRBJ2-5, with D perhaps TRBD1 (5 bases). Germline CDR1 MGHRA, CDR2 YSYEKL. This CDR3 comprises 13 residues. The V end lost 3 bases, the J end lost 5 bases, and 10 bases lay between the germline ends. CDR3 sequence reads: CASSHLGLETQYF. The CDR3 bases are TGCGCCAGCAGCCATTTGGGGCTGGAGACCCAGTACTTC.

The chain joins TRBV10-3 to TRBJ1-3, with D possibly matching TRBD1 (5 bases). This CDR3 has 16 residues. V lost 0 bases and J 5 bases, leaving 14 bases between the germline ends. Germline V lookup: CDR1 ENHRY, CDR2 SYGVKD. CDR3 sequence (DNA): TGTGCCATCAGTGAGTCGACGATGGGGCAGAGAAACACCATATATTTT. Translation: CAISESTMGQRNTIYF.

This clonotype showed up many times. The CDR3 carries no conserved terminal phenylalanine or tryptophan, so it likely arises from a read error. The limits of the CDR3 on the DNA are not certain, so only TCRdb's listed CDR3 is given. The chain combines TRBV7-2 with TRBJ2-7; the table's D call TRBD2 went unverified against the DNA. Both ends counted, the CDR3 spans 11 residues. Germline V CDR1 and CDR2: SGHTA, FQGNSA. CDR3 sequence reads: CASSLDASGLT.

This clonotype has only a few counts. The V call is TRBV5-4, the J call TRBJ2-2; D is perhaps TRBD1 (6 bases). V lost 0 bases and J lost 6, with 18 bases in between. Germline values: CDR1 SGHNT, CDR2 YYREEE (reference sequence). This CDR3 has 17 amino acids. The CDR3 sequence: CASSLAKGRGDPGELFF. CDR3 bases: TGTGCCAGCAGCTTGGCCAAAGGCAGGGGAGATCCCGGGGAGCTGTTTTTT.

The chain couples TRBV2 to TRBJ2-7, with 10 bases matching TRBD1. The junction had 17 bases not matched to a gene; V was cut back by 5 bases and J by 1 base. The germline V gene encodes CDR1 SNHLY and CDR2 FYNNEI. The CDR3 consists of 19 residues. The CDR3: CASSYSGQGPEHVSYEQYF. CDR3 bases: TGTGCCAGCAGTTACTCGGGACAGGGGCCCGAACATGTTTCCTACGAGCAGTACTTC.

In its sample, this clonotype was seen many times. This chain uses TRBV20-1 with TRBJ1-1; 10 positions agree with TRBD1. The V segment lost 5 bases and the J segment 4 bases; nucleotides outside the gene matches: 13. CDR1 and CDR2 from the germline V gene are DFQATT and SNEGSKA (reference sequence). There are 16 residues in the CDR3. This CDR3 is CSAYYRDRGMSTEAFF. The CDR3 bases are TGCAGTGCTTATTACCGGGACAGGGGAATGAGCACTGAAGCTTTCTTT.

This clonotype was detected many times. The J gene is TRBJ2-2, the V gene TRBV2; 8 bases match TRBD2. Germline values: CDR1 SNHLY, CDR2 FYNNEI. The CDR3 loop spans 15 amino acids. V was clipped by 5 bases and J by 1 base; unmatched bases: 3. CDR3 DNA: TGTGCCAGCAGTACTAGCGGATTGAACACCGGGGAGCTGTTTTTT. It translates to CASSTSGLNTGELFF.

In its sample, this clonotype was seen a few times. The J gene is TRBJ2-5, the V gene TRBV5-4; 8 bases are shared with TRBD2. Germline CDR1 and CDR2: SGHNT and YYREEE (reference sequence). V lost 4 bases, J lost 4 bases, and 6 bases stayed unmatched. The CDR3 is 14 residues long. CDR3: CASSPGGEGETQYF. The CDR3 DNA reads TGTGCCAGCAGCCCCGGGGGGGAGGGAGAGACCCAGTACTTC. Full variable domain (missing parts from reference TRBV5-4 and TRBJ2-5): ETGVTQSPTHLIKTRGQQVTLRCSSQSGHNTVSWYQQALGQGPQFIFQYYREEENGRGNFPPRFSGLQFPNYSSELNVNALELDDSALYLCASSPGGEGETQYFGPGTRLLVL.

This clonotype was seen at least ten times. This chain uses TRBV28 with TRBJ1-2; D is uncertain. Germline V gene data show CDR1 as MDHEN and CDR2 as SYDVKM. Trimming shortened V by 6 bases and J by 7 bases, and 18 bases separated the two germline ends. There are 14 residues in the CDR3. The CDR3 sequence: CASRETGLPGGYTF. CDR3 bases: TGTGCCAGCAGAGAAACGGGCCTCCCCGGTGGCTACACCTTC.

The chain recombines TRBV7-9 with TRBJ2-7, with TRBD1 identical over 9 bases. Germline assignment: CDR1 SEHNR and CDR2 FQNEAQ (reference sequence). J was trimmed by 0 bases and V by 5 bases; bases with no gene match: 8. CDR3 length: 16 residues. DNA for the CDR3: TGTGCCAGCAGCCCAAAAGAGGGACAGGGCTCCTACGAGCAGTACTTC. Protein sequence: CASSPKEGQGSYEQYF.

There are a few counts of this clonotype. The chain recombines TRBV10-2 with TRBJ1-6; no clear D gene. The CDR3 is made up of 14 amino acids. V gave up 0 bases and J gave up 9 bases, with 9 bases separating them. Germline loops: CDR1 WSHSY, CDR2 SAAADI. In DNA form, the CDR3 reads TGCGCCAGCAGTGAGTCTCCGGGAAGTTCACCCCTCCACTTT. Protein sequence: CASSESPGSSPLHF.

This clonotype was recorded at least ten times. The CDR3 protein is CASSQSILGSVLAGQTLMNTEAFF. The CDR3 DNA sequence: TGTGCCAGCAGTCAATCAATATTAGGTTCGGTCCTCGCCGGTCAGACCCTAATGAACACTGAAGCTTTCTTT. V and J are TRBV12-3 or TRBV12-4 and TRBJ1-1; D gene uncertain. Trimming cost V 5 bases and J 0 bases, with 40 bases left between them. The CDR3 extends over 24 amino acids.

This clonotype was observed at least ten times. This rearrangement joins TRBV29-1 to TRBJ2-7; TRBD1 agrees at 9 bases. J gave up 6 bases and V 4 bases, and 7 bases lay outside the gene matches. Germline values: CDR1 SQVTM, CDR2 ANQGSEA. The CDR3 loop spans 13 amino acids. The CDR3 reads CSVGWMTGGEQYF. In DNA, the CDR3 is TGCAGCGTTGGTTGGATGACAGGGGGCGAGCAGTACTTC.

The chain uses TRBV7-9 and TRBJ1-2, with D possibly TRBD1 on 5 matching bases. Germline loops: CDR1 SEHNR, CDR2 FQNEAQ (reference sequence). V was shortened by 5 bases and J by 8 bases, with 18 bases between the two germline ends. The CDR3 has 14 residues. The CDR3 loop is CASSQLGTNEGYTF. The CDR3, as DNA: TGTGCCAGCAGCCAGCTGGGGACCAATGAGGGCTACACCTTC.

There are a few counts of this clonotype. The chain joins TRBV13 to TRBJ2-7; D is undetermined. This CDR3 spans 12 amino acids. CDR1 is PRHDT and CDR2 is FYEKMQ in the germline V gene (reference sequence). V lost 1 base to trimming and J lost 5 bases, with 6 bases between them. This chain's CDR3 is CASSLVPNEQYF. The CDR3 coding sequence is TGTGCCAGCAGCTTAGTCCCTAACGAGCAGTACTTC.

This clonotype appeared many times. The chain couples TRBV27 to TRBJ1-5, with D maybe TRBD1 (5 bases). The CDR3 extends over 13 amino acids. The germline gives CDR1 MNHEY, CDR2 SMNVEV (reference sequence). Deletions cut 8 bases from V and 1 base from J, with 9 bases between. CDR3 coding DNA: TGTGCCAGCGGACAAGCCAGCAATCAGCCCCAGCATTTT. Protein product: CASGQASNQPQHF.

This clonotype was picked up many times. The chain joins TRBV15 to TRBJ1-6; D gene ambiguous. The CDR3 is 14 residues long. The germline V and J ends were trimmed by 0 bases and 9 bases, with 9 bases remaining between them. Germline values: CDR1 LNHNV, CDR2 YYDKDF (reference sequence). The CDR3 nucleotides are TGTGCCACCAGCAGAGATAATAGGGCTTCACCCCTCCACTTT. Protein sequence: CATSRDNRASPLHF.

The V and J genes are TRBV7-4 and TRBJ1-5; D is possibly TRBD1 (5 bases). Germline V gene sequence: CDR1 SGHVT, CDR2 SQSDAQ. With 5 bases removed from V and 3 bases from J, the gap between germline ends came to 14 bases. CDR3 length equals 15 residues. In DNA, the CDR3 is TGTGCCAGCAGCCCTAGCCGGGACCTCAATCAGCCCCAGCATTTT. Its translation: CASSPSRDLNQPQHF. The complete variable domain, with remaining parts taken from reference TRBV7-4 and TRBJ1-5, reads GAGVSQSPRYKVAKRGRDVALRCDSISGHVTLYWYRQTLGQGSEVLTYSQSDAQRDKSGRPSGRFSAERPERSVSTLKIQRTEQGDSAVYLCASSPSRDLNQPQHFGDGTRLSIL.

This rearrangement joins TRBV4-1 to TRBJ2-7, with D perhaps TRBD2 (5 bases). CDR1 and CDR2 from the germline V gene are MGHRA and YSYEKL. The V and J ends lost 1 base and 3 bases respectively, with 13 bases between them. The CDR3 length is 15 residues. Here the CDR3 reads CASSQGESENYEQYF. The CDR3 nucleotides read TGCGCCAGCAGCCAAGGGGAGAGCGAGAACTACGAGCAGTACTTC.

The chain has TRBV20-1 and TRBJ1-4, with unresolved D. The CDR3 sequence is 15 residues long. In germline, CDR1 is DFQATT, CDR2 SNEGSKA (reference sequence). V was clipped by 4 bases and J by 7 bases, with 19 bases between them. The CDR3 is CSAIRARGLGEKLFF. CDR3 bases: TGCAGTGCTATCCGCGCCCGGGGATTAGGTGAAAAACTGTTTTTT.